This TCR beta chain is from a study of blood T cell repertoires in COVID-19. Study context: Samples representing acute and convalescent COVID-19 were sourced from the United States, Italy and Spain. Sources were T cells, B-cell-depleted T cells, or PBMCs; the material itself was cDNA or gDNA.

Libraries were prepared by immunoSEQ multiplex PCR; TCRdb keeps only in-frame clonotypes and omits some of them. Of 110,000 or so clones listed, around 84% are singletons. The V end was cut by 5 bases, the J end by 10 bases, with 15 bases between. The length of the CDR3 is 14 residues. CDR1 and CDR2 from the germline V gene are SGHTA and FQGNSA. The J gene is TRBJ1-6, the V gene TRBV7-2; D perhaps matches TRBD1 (5 bases). What was sequenced was peripheral blood. This TCR was recovered from a middle-aged man with acute or convalescent COVID-19. CDR3: CASSPLAGRSPLHF. CDR3 sequence (DNA): TGTGCCAGCAGCCCATTAGCGGGGCGATCACCCCTCCACTTT.